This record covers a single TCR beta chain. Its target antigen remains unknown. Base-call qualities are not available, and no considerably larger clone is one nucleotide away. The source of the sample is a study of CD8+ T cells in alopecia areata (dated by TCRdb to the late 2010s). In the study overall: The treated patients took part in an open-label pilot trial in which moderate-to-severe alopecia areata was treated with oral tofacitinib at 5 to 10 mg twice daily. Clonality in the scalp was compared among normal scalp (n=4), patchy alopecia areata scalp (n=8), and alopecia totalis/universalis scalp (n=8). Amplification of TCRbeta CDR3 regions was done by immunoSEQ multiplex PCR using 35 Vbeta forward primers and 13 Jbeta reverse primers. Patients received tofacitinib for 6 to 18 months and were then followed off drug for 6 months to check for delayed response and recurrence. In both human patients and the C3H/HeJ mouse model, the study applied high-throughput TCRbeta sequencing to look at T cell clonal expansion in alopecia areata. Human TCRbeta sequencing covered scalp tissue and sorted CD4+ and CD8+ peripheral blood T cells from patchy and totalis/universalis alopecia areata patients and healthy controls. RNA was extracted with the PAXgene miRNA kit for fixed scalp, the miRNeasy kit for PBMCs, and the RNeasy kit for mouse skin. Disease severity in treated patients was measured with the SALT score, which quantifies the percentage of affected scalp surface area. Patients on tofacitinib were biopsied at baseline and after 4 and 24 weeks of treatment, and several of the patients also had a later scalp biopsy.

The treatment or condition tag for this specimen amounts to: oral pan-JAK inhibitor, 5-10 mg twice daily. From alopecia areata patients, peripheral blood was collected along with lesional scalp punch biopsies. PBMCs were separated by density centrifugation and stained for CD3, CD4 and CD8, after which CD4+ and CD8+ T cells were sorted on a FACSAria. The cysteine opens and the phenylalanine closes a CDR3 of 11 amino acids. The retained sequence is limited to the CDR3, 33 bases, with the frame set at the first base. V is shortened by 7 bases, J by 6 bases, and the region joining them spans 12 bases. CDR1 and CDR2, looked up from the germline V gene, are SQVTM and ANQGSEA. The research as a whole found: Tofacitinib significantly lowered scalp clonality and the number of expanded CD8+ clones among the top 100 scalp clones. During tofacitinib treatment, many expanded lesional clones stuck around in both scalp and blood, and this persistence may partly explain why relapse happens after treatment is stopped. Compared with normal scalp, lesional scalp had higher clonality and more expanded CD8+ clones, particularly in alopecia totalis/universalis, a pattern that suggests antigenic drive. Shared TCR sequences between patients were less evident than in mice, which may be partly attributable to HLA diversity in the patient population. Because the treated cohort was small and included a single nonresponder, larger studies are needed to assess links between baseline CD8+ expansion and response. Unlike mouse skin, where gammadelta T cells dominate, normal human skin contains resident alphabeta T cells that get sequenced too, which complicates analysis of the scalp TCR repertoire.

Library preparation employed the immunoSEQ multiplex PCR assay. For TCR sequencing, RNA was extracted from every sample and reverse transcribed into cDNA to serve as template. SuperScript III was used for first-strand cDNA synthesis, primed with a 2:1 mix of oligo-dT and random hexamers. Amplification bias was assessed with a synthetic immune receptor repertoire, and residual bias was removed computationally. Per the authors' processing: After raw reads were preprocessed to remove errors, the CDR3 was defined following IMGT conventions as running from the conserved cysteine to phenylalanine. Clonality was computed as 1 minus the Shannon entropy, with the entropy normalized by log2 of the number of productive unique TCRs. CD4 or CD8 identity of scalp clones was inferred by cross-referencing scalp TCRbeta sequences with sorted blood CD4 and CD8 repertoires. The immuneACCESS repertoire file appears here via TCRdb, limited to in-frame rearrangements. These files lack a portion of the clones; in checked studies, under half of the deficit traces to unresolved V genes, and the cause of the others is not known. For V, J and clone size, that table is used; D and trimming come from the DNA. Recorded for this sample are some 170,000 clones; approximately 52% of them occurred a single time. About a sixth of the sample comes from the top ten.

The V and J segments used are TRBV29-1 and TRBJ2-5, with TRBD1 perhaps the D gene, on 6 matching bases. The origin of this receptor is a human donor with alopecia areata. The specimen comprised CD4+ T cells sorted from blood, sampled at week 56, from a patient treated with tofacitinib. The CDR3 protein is CSDYRVQTQYF. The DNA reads TGCAGCGATTACAGGGTCCAGACCCAGTACTTC.